This TCR beta chain was obtained from a study of blood T cell repertoires in COVID-19. Turning to the study itself: COVID-19 samples, acute and convalescent, were from the United States, Italy and Spain.

The authors' processing: The authors estimated nucleated cell counts from reference gene primer amplification. Assay used: immunoSEQ multiplex PCR; TCRdb lists only in-frame clones, some missing. The V and J calls and clone size come from that table; D and trimming were worked out from the DNA. This table holds hundreds of thousands of clones, around nine tenths found once. Clinical histories supplied by participants themselves formed the basis of cohort assignment. Donors of Cohort 3 who recovered were those that had two negative PCRs, clearance, or symptom resolution. Germline loops: CDR1 LNHNV, CDR2 YYDKDF (reference sequence). CDR3 length equals 17 residues. Trimming cost V 3 bases and J 0 bases, with 15 bases left between them.

The sequenced sample was PBMCs or T cells enriched from blood (not recorded which). The chain links TRBV15 to TRBJ2-1; possible D gene TRBD2, 6 bases. This TCR derives from a woman in her thirties or forties who had recovered from COVID-19. The CDR3 protein is CATSRSGEASSYNEQFF. The CDR3 DNA reads as TGTGCCACCAGCAGGTCGGGAGAGGCCAGCTCCTACAATGAGCAGTTCTTC.